One and the same sample provided the 3 T cell receptor beta chains below, sequenced in a study of T cells in Graves' hyperthyroidism and ophthalmopathy. TCR beta CDR3 regions were amplified from RNA transcripts. TCR CDR3 underwent first-round RT-PCR with the HTBI primer set. TCRdb reprocessed the multiplex PCR reads via MiXCR and lists one record per CDR3 protein. This table holds 730,000 or so distinct CDR3 sequences, about 19% found once. Sequencing was performed on blood. These receptors were collected from a woman between 45 and 60 years old with Graves' hyperthyroidism that later progressed to Graves' ophthalmopathy.

The genes are TRBV6-2 or TRBV6-3 and TRBJ1-4; TRBD1 is a possible D gene (6 bases). Trimming took 6 bases from V and 2 from J, leaving 16 bases between them. Germline V gives CDR1 MNHEY, CDR2 SVGEGT. The CDR3 has 16 amino acids. The CDR3 nucleotides are TGTGCCAGCAGGGCCAGGGGTGGCGGGACTAATGAAAAACTGTTTTTT. Protein sequence: CASRARGGGTNEKLFF.

This clonotype occurred many times. This rearrangement joins TRBV6-5 to TRBJ2-2; 12 nucleotides align to TRBD2. V was clipped by 2 bases and J by 5 bases; unmatched bases: 9. The CDR3 is 18 amino acids. CDR1 MNHEY and CDR2 SVGAGI come from the germline V gene. CDR3 nucleotide sequence: TGTGCCAGCAGTTACAGACTAGCGGGGGCCGGGGGGACCGGGGAGCTGTTTTTT. Protein sequence: CASSYRLAGAGGTGELFF.

The V gene is TRBV7-8, the J gene TRBJ1-5; weak D call: TRBD1 (6 bases). The CDR3 has 19 residues. Per the germline V gene, CDR1 is SGHVS and CDR2 is FQNEAQ. Trimming removed 1 base at V and 2 bases at J, with 21 bases between. CDR3 DNA: TGTGCCAGCAGCTTAGACACCGGGACATCGGGGTACGGCAATCAGCCCCAGCATTTT. Translation: CASSLDTGTSGYGNQPQHF.